A single sample is the source of the 26 T cell receptor beta chains below, sequenced in a study of T cells in narcolepsy. Clones were read by immunoSEQ multiplex PCR, and TCRdb kept only the in-frame ones, dropping some. The sample has about 10,000 clones; roughly three quarters are singletons. Sequenced: CD45RA- memory CD8+ T cells from PBMCs. The receptors here all came from a human donor with narcolepsy.

This chain connects TRBV13 to TRBJ2-5; tentative D call: TRBD2 (6 bases). The V gene lost 7 bases and the J gene lost 4 bases, with 13 bases spanning the gap. Germline CDR1 reads PRHDT; CDR2 reads FYEKMQ (reference sequence). The CDR3 totals 13 residues. The CDR3 sequence is CASMDYLSETQYF. Written as DNA, the CDR3 is TGTGCCAGCATGGACTATTTATCAGAGACCCAGTACTTC.

The V and J genes are TRBV7-2 and TRBJ2-7, with no clear D. Trimming removed 6 bases at V and 2 bases at J, with 11 bases between. There are 13 residues in the CDR3. Germline V CDR1 and CDR2: SGHTA, FQGNSA. The CDR3 sequence: CASRVDRAYEQYF. In DNA form, the CDR3 reads TGTGCCAGCAGGGTGGATAGGGCCTACGAGCAGTACTTC.

V and J are TRBV19 and TRBJ1-2; D is possibly TRBD1 (5 bases). The V gene's germline CDR1 is LNHDA and CDR2 SQIVND (reference sequence). V lost 4 bases, J lost 2 bases, and 14 bases lay in between. CDR3 size: 15 residues. CDR3 loop: CASSTAGLWNYGYTF. The CDR3 DNA reads as TGTGCCAGTAGTACTGCAGGGCTGTGGAACTATGGCTACACCTTC.

This clone was observed a handful of times. The chain has TRBV6-4 and TRBJ2-1; D not resolved. Trimming took 2 bases from V and 5 from J, leaving 7 bases between them. The CDR3 extends over 13 amino acids. The germline CDR1 and CDR2 sequences are MRHNA and SNTAGT. The CDR3 DNA sequence: TGTGCCAGCAGTGACAAGTCTAACAATGAGCAGTTCTTC. This gives the protein CASSDKSNNEQFF.

This chain links TRBV6-5 with TRBJ1-1; 9 nucleotides match TRBD1. V shed 6 bases, J shed 6 bases, and the junction held 11 bases outside the gene matches. The germline gives CDR1 MNHEY, CDR2 SVGAGI. The CDR3 consists of 15 residues. CDR3 sequence (DNA): TGTGCCAGCAGCTTTTCCGGGACAGGGCCCGCTGAAGCTTTCTTT. It is translated as CASSFSGTGPAEAFF.

V and J are TRBV30 and TRBJ2-7; a possible D gene is TRBD2 (5 bases). CDR3 length: 14 residues. CDR1 GTSNPN and CDR2 SVGIG come from the germline V gene (reference sequence). Trimming removed 3 bases at V and 2 bases at J, with 14 bases between. CDR3 DNA sequence: TGTGCCTGGAGCCCAGGACGGGAACCCTACGAGCAGTACTTC. It specifies CAWSPGREPYEQYF.

The chain carries TRBV4-1 and TRBJ2-2; 11 bases map to TRBD2. Germline CDR1 and CDR2: MGHRA and YSYEKL. The CDR3 length is 17 residues. J lost 1 base, V lost 1 base, and 2 bases had no gene match. DNA for the CDR3: TGCGCCAGCAGCCAAGGTCTAGCGGGGGGGAACACCGGGGAGCTGTTTTTT. It specifies CASSQGLAGGNTGELFF.

This clone was found once. The J gene is TRBJ1-2, the V gene TRBV6-1; D is ambiguous. The CDR3 has 12 residues. With 8 bases removed from V and 4 bases from J, the gap between germline ends came to 11 bases. The germline V gene encodes CDR1 MNHNS and CDR2 SASEGT. CDR3 residues: CASGTALYGYTF. CDR3 coding DNA: TGTGCCAGCGGCACAGCACTCTATGGCTACACCTTC.

This clone is large in the sample. This chain connects TRBV6-6 to TRBJ2-3; weak D call: TRBD2 (6 bases). The CDR3 length is 14 residues. Germline CDR1 reads MNHNY; CDR2 reads SVGAGI (reference sequence). V lost 5 bases, J lost 2 bases, and 11 bases lay in between. CDR3 region: CASSHWDFTDTQYF. CDR3 in DNA: TGTGCCAGCAGTCATTGGGACTTCACAGATACGCAGTATTTT.

The rearrangement links TRBV28 to TRBJ2-1; the D is unclear. Germline CDR1 is MDHEN and CDR2 is SYDVKM. The CDR3 has 15 amino acids. The V end was cut by 8 bases, the J end by 0 bases, with 14 bases between. The CDR3 DNA sequence: TGTGCCAGCGAAAGAGGAGTGACCTCCTACAATGAGCAGTTCTTC. It translates to CASERGVTSYNEQFF.

This clone has just a few counts. The chain employs TRBV7-6 and TRBJ2-1; D unresolved. Trimming removed 3 bases at V and 8 bases at J, with 8 bases between. Germline values: CDR1 SGHVS, CDR2 FNYEAQ. The CDR3 runs 12 residues. The CDR3 sequence is CASSFGNDEQFF. The CDR3 nucleotides are TGTGCCAGCAGCTTTGGTAACGATGAGCAGTTCTTC. Drawing the rest from reference TRBV7-6 and TRBJ2-1, the complete variable domain is GAGVSQSPRYKVTKRGQDVALRCDPISGHVSLYWYRQALGQGPEFLTYFNYEAQQDKSGLPNDRFSAERPEGSISTLTIQRTEQRDSAMYRCASSFGNDEQFFGPGTRLTVL.

The V gene is TRBV18, the J gene TRBJ1-4; D remains unclear. Germline V gene data show CDR1 as KGHSH and CDR2 as LQKENI. With 3 bases removed from V and 6 bases from J, the gap between germline ends came to 17 bases. The CDR3 runs 16 residues. The chain's CDR3 is CASSPGFSGKDEKLFF. CDR3 nucleotide sequence: TGTGCCAGCTCACCGGGTTTTTCCGGAAAAGATGAAAAACTGTTTTTT.

The gene calls are TRBV6-1 and TRBJ2-2; the D gene is possibly TRBD1 (6 bases). Germline CDR1 MNHNS, CDR2 SASEGT. The CDR3 has 16 amino acids. The V gene lost 3 bases and the J gene lost 1 base, with 12 bases spanning the gap. CDR3 coding DNA: TGTGCCAGCAGTGATGAAGGACAGTTGAACACCGGGGAGCTGTTTTTT. Translating it yields CASSDEGQLNTGELFF.

The chain links TRBV15 to TRBJ2-5, with D possibly matching TRBD2 (6 bases). Trimming took off 2 bases at V and 5 bases at J, with 15 bases between the two ends. The length of the CDR3 is 15 residues. The germline gives CDR1 LNHNV, CDR2 YYDKDF (reference sequence). CDR3 amino acids: CATSRSRGGVETQYF. The CDR3 nucleotides read TGTGCCACCAGCAGATCCCGGGGAGGAGTGGAGACCCAGTACTTC.

The V gene is TRBV15, the J gene TRBJ1-1; 10 positions match TRBD1. CDR3 length: 14 residues. V lost 5 bases and J lost 4; bases outside the gene matches: 4. The germline V gene encodes CDR1 LNHNV and CDR2 YYDKDF (reference sequence). The CDR3 is CATSSDRGLTEAFF. Written as DNA, the CDR3 is TGTGCCACCAGCTCAGACAGGGGGCTCACTGAAGCTTTCTTT. Drawing the rest from reference TRBV15 and TRBJ1-1, the complete variable domain is DAMVIQNPRYQVTQFGKPVTLSCSQTLNHNVMYWYQQKSSQAPKLLFHYYDKDFNNEADTPDNFQSRRPNTSFCFLDIRSPGLGDTAMYLCATSSDRGLTEAFFGQGTRLTVV.

This clone was seen a handful of times. The gene calls are TRBV28 and TRBJ2-1; the D is unclear. CDR1 is MDHEN and CDR2 is SYDVKM in the germline V gene. V was trimmed by 6 bases and J by 6 bases, leaving 12 bases between them. The CDR3 length is 13 residues. For the CDR3, the DNA is TGTGCCAGCAGCGTCGCCGGGTTCAATGAGCAGTTCTTC. Residues: CASSVAGFNEQFF.

The chain recombines TRBV29-1 with TRBJ2-5; D possibly corresponds to TRBD2 (6 bases). V gave up 7 bases and J gave up 4 bases, with 19 bases separating them. The CDR3 runs 14 residues. Germline V gene data show CDR1 as SQVTM and CDR2 as ANQGSEA. CDR3 nucleotide sequence: TGCAGCGCGATCATGGGGGGAGGAGGAGAGACCCAGTACTTC. As protein: CSAIMGGGGETQYF.

This clone has just a few counts. V usage is TRBV7-6 and J usage is TRBJ1-1; D not certain. This CDR3 comprises 12 residues. Trimming shortened V by 3 bases and J by 6 bases, and 8 bases separated the two germline ends. Looked up from germline, CDR1 is SGHVS and CDR2 is FNYEAQ. The CDR3 loop is CASSFNRAEAFF. CDR3 nucleotides: TGTGCCAGCAGCTTTAACAGAGCTGAAGCTTTCTTT.

The J gene is TRBJ2-1, the V gene TRBV11-3; 14 bases line up with TRBD2. V lost 3 bases to trimming and J lost 10 bases; unmatched junction nucleotides: 14. Germline V gene lookup returns CDR1 SGHNT and CDR2 YENEEA. There are 18 residues in the CDR3. CDR3 in amino acids: CASSFSRPGLAGEGEQFF. In DNA form, the CDR3 reads TGTGCCAGCAGCTTTAGCCGTCCGGGACTAGCGGGAGAAGGGGAGCAGTTCTTC.

The CDR3 loop reads CAISGDSPPSYGYTF. The CDR3, as DNA: TGTGCCATCAGTGGGGACAGCCCCCCTTCGTATGGCTACACCTTC. This chain connects TRBV10-3 to TRBJ1-2; 7 positions match TRBD1. CDR3 length equals 15 residues. Germline-derived CDR1 and CDR2 are ENHRY and SYGVKD. J was trimmed by 5 bases and V by 4 bases; bases with no gene match: 10.

The chain joins TRBV2 to TRBJ2-7; 8 positions match TRBD2. Per the germline V gene, CDR1 is SNHLY and CDR2 is FYNNEI. The CDR3 is made up of 16 amino acids. The V gene end was trimmed by 4 bases and the J gene end by 2 bases; junction bases not matched to a gene: 10. The CDR3: CASSGDVAGFTYEQYF. CDR3 sequence (DNA): TGTGCCAGCAGTGGAGATGTAGCGGGGTTCACCTACGAGCAGTACTTC.

The rearrangement links TRBV4-1 to TRBJ2-7; D is unclear. The CDR3 spans 13 residues. Germline CDR1 and CDR2: MGHRA and YSYEKL. V lost 0 bases and J 3 bases, leaving 6 bases between the germline ends. CDR3 sequence reads: CASSQDWSYEQYF. CDR3 bases: TGCGCCAGCAGCCAAGATTGGAGCTACGAGCAGTACTTC.

This clone was recorded a few times. This chain connects TRBV6-1 to TRBJ1-3; D call uncertain. CDR1 and CDR2 from the germline V gene are MNHNS and SASEGT. The CDR3 loop spans 15 amino acids. Trimming left V 1 base short and J 0 bases short, with 7 bases between. The CDR3 protein is CASSEEEGSGNTIYF. The DNA of the CDR3 is TGTGCCAGCAGTGAAGAGGAGGGCTCTGGAAACACCATATATTTT.

This clone was counted only a few times. The chain is built from TRBV27 and TRBJ2-7; 7 bases map to TRBD1. Germline V gene sequence: CDR1 MNHEY, CDR2 SMNVEV (reference sequence). The V segment lost 3 bases and the J segment 2 bases; nucleotides outside the gene matches: 4. The CDR3 loop spans 14 amino acids. In DNA form, the CDR3 reads TGTGCCAGCAGTTTGAGTCAGGGGGCCTACGAGCAGTACTTC. It encodes CASSLSQGAYEQYF.

This clone was recorded a few times. The genes are TRBV27 and TRBJ1-1; perhaps TRBD1 as D (6 bases). V was pared by 3 bases and J by 1 base, with 6 bases between. The CDR3 runs 13 residues. CDR1 is MNHEY, CDR2 SMNVEV, per germline (reference sequence). The CDR3, as DNA: TGTGCCAGCAGTTTGGGGGCGAACACTGAAGCTTTCTTT. Protein sequence: CASSLGANTEAFF.

The chain uses TRBV7-9 and TRBJ2-7, with TRBD2 matching over 7 bases. The CDR3 is 16 amino acids. The V and J ends lost 4 bases and 4 bases, in that order; junction bases with no gene match: 13. CDR1 and CDR2 from the germline V gene are SEHNR and FQNEAQ (reference sequence). The CDR3 DNA sequence: TGTGCCAGCAGCTCTAGTGGGGGGGACCGGCCTTACGAGCAGTACTTC. Its protein product is CASSSSGGDRPYEQYF. The full variable domain, with the rest looked up from reference TRBV7-9 and TRBJ2-7, is DTGVSQNPRHKITKRGQNVTFRCDPISEHNRLYWYRQTLGQGPEFLTYFQNEAQLEKSRLLSDRFSAERPKGSFSTLEIQRTEQGDSAMYLCASSSSGGDRPYEQYFGPGTRLTVT.